The clone carrying this T cell receptor beta chain was observed a few times. The target antigen is unknown. These data belong to a study of shared clonotypes between healthy human individuals. Study-wide background: Each donor had three CD4 naive, three CD4 memory, two CD8 naive and one CD8 memory plate. Study results and caveats: The study drew on few donors, limiting represented genetic and exposure-history diversity. Memory subsets generally showed smaller estimated richness than naive subsets did.

The ends were cut back, 5 bases at V and 4 bases at J, with 9 bases in the middle. Germline loops: CDR1 MNHEY, CDR2 SVGAGI. The CDR3 has 13 amino acids. Only in-frame clones appear in the TCRdb table, and some are missing; sequencing was by immunoSEQ multiplex PCR. The profile shows over a million clones, around 82% of them singletons. The V call is TRBV6-5, the J call TRBJ1-5; D may be TRBD1 (6 bases). Sample: memory CD4+ T cells from PBMCs. Subset defined: CD45RA-negative fraction. The sequence was obtained from a man aged 18 to 30 in good health. Some clones in this sample may be carry-over from other donors' samples. The CDR3 DNA reads TGTGCCAGCAGTCCGAGGGGGAATCAGCCCCAGCATTTT. This encodes CASSPRGNQPQHF.